This TCR beta chain is from a study of cytomegalovirus exposure and HLA in healthy donors. As for the study in general: Researchers found that roughly 80% of 398 genotyped donors fell within the Caucasian-associated ancestry cluster.

The J segment lost 7 bases and the V segment lost 3 bases, leaving 7 bases of the junction unmatched. CDR3 length equals 15 residues. Germline V gene data show CDR1 as SGHNT and CDR2 as YENEEA. The PCR contained 60 Vbeta and 13 Jbeta primers. Assay used: immunoSEQ multiplex PCR; TCRdb lists only in-frame clones, some missing. Among roughly 100,000 clones, approximately 74% were seen once, and the ten largest hold approximately 2%. Study findings and constraints: The investigators catalogued 150 to 200 TCR beta chains as cytomegalovirus-associated. Presence/absence analyses supposed approximately even sequencing depth among donors.

Notes on this clone: No antigen is known for it.

Specimen: PBMCs. The sequence came from a woman aged 40 to 50 in good health and CMV-seronegative. The rearrangement links TRBV11-3 to TRBJ2-1; TRBD2 matches at 9 bases. For the CDR3, the DNA is TGTGCCAGCAGCTTGGTAACTAGCGGGTATAATGAGCAGTTCTTC. Its translation is CASSLVTSGYNEQFF.